The next 13 T cell receptor beta chains were all read from a single sample in a study of molecular identifiers for immune sequencing clone quantification. TCRdb re-analysed the PCR reads in MiXCR, keeping a single row per CDR3 protein. This sample has 460,000 or so distinct CDR3 sequences, with around 23% found just once. The specimen was naive CD8+ T cells from blood, with Jurkat cell RNA spiked in. The sample's subset: FACS-sorted CD8+CD4-CCR7+CD45RA+ naive T cells. The origin of the receptors is a human donor in good health. Some libraries in this study had Jurkat cell RNA spiked in.

This clonotype was seen only a few times. This rearrangement joins TRBV19 to TRBJ2-3; TRBD2 agrees at 14 bases. In germline, CDR1 is LNHDA, CDR2 SQIVND (reference sequence). The length of the CDR3 is 18 residues. With 4 bases clipped from V and 2 bases from J, the junction kept 8 bases outside the gene matches. CDR3 in DNA: TGTGCCAGTAGTACGACTAGCGGGGGGGAAACACCCACAGATACGCAGTATTTT. Amino acid sequence: CASSTTSGGETPTDTQYF.

This clonotype came up a few times. The chain couples TRBV20-1 to TRBJ2-7, with 8 bases aligning to TRBD2. The V gene's germline CDR1 is DFQATT and CDR2 SNEGSKA (reference sequence). Trimming removed 3 bases from V and 0 bases from J; junction bases left unmatched: 7. The CDR3 runs 15 residues. CDR3 sequence: CSASAREALSYEQYF. In DNA, the CDR3 is TGCAGTGCTAGCGCGCGGGAGGCTCTCTCCTACGAGCAGTACTTC.

This clonotype has ten or more counts. J is TRBJ2-1 and V is TRBV29-1, with 8 bases identical to TRBD1. The germline gives CDR1 SQVTM, CDR2 ANQGSEA. The CDR3 consists of 13 residues. V was clipped by 4 bases and J by 5 bases; unmatched bases: 4. CDR3 coding DNA: TGCAGCGTTGGCAGGGGGCTGAACAATGAGCAGTTCTTC. This codes for CSVGRGLNNEQFF.

V usage is TRBV10-3 and J usage is TRBJ2-1; 10 bases fit TRBD2. The CDR3 has 16 amino acids. Germline assignment: CDR1 ENHRY and CDR2 SYGVKD. The V segment lost 3 bases and the J segment 0 bases; nucleotides outside the gene matches: 2. The CDR3 region is CAISEPSGSSYNEQFF. DNA for the CDR3: TGTGCCATCAGTGAACCTAGCGGGAGCTCCTACAATGAGCAGTTCTTC.

This clonotype was seen ten or more times. The chain has TRBV5-1 and TRBJ2-7; no clear D gene. This CDR3 region has 13 residues. The V end was cut by 1 base, the J end by 3 bases, with 8 bases between. Germline V CDR1 and CDR2: SGHRS, YFSETQ. Written as DNA, the CDR3 is TGCGCCAGCAGCTTGAGGCCCGTCTACGAGCAGTACTTC. Protein sequence: CASSLRPVYEQYF.

Note on this clonotype: A much larger clone differs by one base, so this may be a read error. The chain recombines TRBV28 with TRBJ1-1; possible D gene TRBD1, 6 bases. The CDR3 runs 14 residues. CDR1 is MDHEN and CDR2 is SYDVKM in the germline V gene. CDR3 sequence: CASSFRGGRTETFF. The CDR3 DNA sequence: TGTGCCAGCAGTTTTAGGGGGGGGCGCACTGAAACTTTCTTT.

The chain combines TRBV19 with TRBJ1-2, with D possibly TRBD1 on 5 matching bases. Germline V gene sequence: CDR1 LNHDA, CDR2 SQIVND (reference sequence). CDR3 size: 14 residues. The V end was cut by 1 base, the J end by 10 bases, with 16 bases between. The CDR3 DNA sequence: TGTGCCAGTAGTATAGTTTTCTTCGACAGTTTCTACACCTTC. Encoded protein: CASSIVFFDSFYTF.

The V and J genes are TRBV4-2 and TRBJ2-7; D may be TRBD1 or TRBD2 (5 bases each). Looked up from germline, CDR1 is LGHNA and CDR2 is YNFKEQ. The CDR3 loop spans 15 amino acids. V was shortened by 1 base and J by 5 bases, with 15 bases between the two germline ends. CDR3 sequence: CASSQVGTWENEQYF. For the CDR3, the DNA is TGTGCCAGCAGCCAAGTGGGGACCTGGGAGAACGAGCAGTACTTC.

This clonotype was observed at least ten times. J is TRBJ1-1 and V is TRBV7-9; tentative D call: TRBD1 (5 bases). Trimming cost V 0 bases and J 3 bases, with 8 bases left between them. Germline CDR1 and CDR2: SEHNR and FQNEAQ (reference sequence). The CDR3 consists of 14 residues. This chain's CDR3 is CASSLAGRDTEAFF. Here the CDR3 DNA reads TGTGCCAGCAGCTTAGCGGGCAGGGACACTGAAGCTTTCTTT. Full variable domain (remainder filled in from reference TRBV7-9 and TRBJ1-1): DTGVSQNPRHKITKRGQNVTFRCDPISEHNRLYWYRQTLGQGPEFLTYFQNEAQLEKSRLLSDRFSAERPKGSFSTLEIQRTEQGDSAMYLCASSLAGRDTEAFFGQGTRLTVV.

Of note for this clonotype: A read error is possible here, since a much larger clone lies one base away. The chain couples TRBV4-3 to TRBJ1-5, with a possible D match to TRBD1 (5 bases). Germline CDR1 and CDR2: LGHNA and YSLEER. The CDR3 extends over 15 amino acids. The CDR3 spells CASSPDRQSSQPQHF. CDR3 in DNA: TGCGCCAGCAGCCCAGACAGACAGAGCAGTCAGCCCCAGCATTTT.

This clonotype was observed a few times. The chain employs TRBV27 and TRBJ2-1; perhaps D is TRBD1 or TRBD2 (5 bases each). Per germline, CDR1 MNHEY and CDR2 SMNVEV (reference sequence). The CDR3 consists of 13 residues. V dropped 2 bases and J dropped 8 bases, with 10 bases sitting between them. CDR3 loop: CASSLEGHHEQFF. The CDR3, as DNA: TGTGCCAGCAGTTTAGAGGGGCACCATGAGCAGTTCTTC.

The genes are TRBV10-3 and TRBJ2-7; the D is unclear. V shed 4 bases and J shed 4 bases, with 5 bases lying between them. CDR1 is ENHRY and CDR2 is SYGVKD in the germline V gene. The CDR3 has 11 amino acids. Here the CDR3 reads CAISGAYEQYF. The CDR3 region has the DNA TGTGCCATCAGTGGCGCTTACGAGCAGTACTTC.

There are many counts of this clonotype. The chain couples TRBV21-1 to TRBJ2-5; TRBD2, the D gene given by the table, was not confirmed from the DNA. TRBV21-1 is a recognized pseudogene. The CDR3 is made up of 16 amino acids. In DNA form, the CDR3 reads TGTGCCAGCATCAACCCGCTAGCGGGGTACCAAGAGACCCAGTACTTC. This gives the protein CASINPLAGYQETQYF.